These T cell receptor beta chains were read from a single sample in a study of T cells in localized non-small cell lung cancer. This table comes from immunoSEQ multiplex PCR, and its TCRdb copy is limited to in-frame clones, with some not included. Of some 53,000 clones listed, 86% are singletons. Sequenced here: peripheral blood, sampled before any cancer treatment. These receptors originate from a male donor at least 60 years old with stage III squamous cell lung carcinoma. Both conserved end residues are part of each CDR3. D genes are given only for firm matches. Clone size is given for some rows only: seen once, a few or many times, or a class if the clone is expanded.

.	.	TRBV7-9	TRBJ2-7	TGTGCCAGCAGCTTACGGGGTTACGAGCAGTACTTC	CASSLRGYEQYF
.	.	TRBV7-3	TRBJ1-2	TGTGCCAGCAGCTTAGGTTCAGGAAGTGGCTACACCTTC	CASSLGSGSGYTF
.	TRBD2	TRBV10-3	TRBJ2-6	TGTGCCAGCGCCGAAGGAGGAGCGGGGAGGGGGGCCAACGTCCTGACTTTC	CASAEGGAGRGANVLTF
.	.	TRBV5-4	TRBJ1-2	TGTGCCAGCAGCTTGGAAGGCGGGTATGGCTACACCTTC	CASSLEGGYGYTF
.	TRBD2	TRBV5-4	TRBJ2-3	TGTGCCAGCAGCGCCGGGACTAGCGGGGGGCTTACAGATACGCAGTATTTT	CASSAGTSGGLTDTQYF
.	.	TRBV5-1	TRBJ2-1	TGCGCCAGCAGCTTGGTGGCTCAGACGAATGAGCAGTTCTTC	CASSLVAQTNEQFF
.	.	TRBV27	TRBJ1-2	TGTGCCAGCACCCCTTCGGCAGGCAGGGACTATGGCTACACCTTC	CASTPSAGRDYGYTF
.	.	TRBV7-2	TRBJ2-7	TGTGCCAGCAGCTCCGCGGGTCCTGGCCGCCAGTACTTC	CASSSAGPGRQYF
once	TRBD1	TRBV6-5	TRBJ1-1	TGTGCCAGCAGTTACGCCGGGACAGGTTATGAAGCTTTCTTT	CASSYAGTGYEAFF
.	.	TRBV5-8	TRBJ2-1	TGTGCCAGCAGCTTGTTCAATGAGCAGTTCTTC	CASSLFNEQFF
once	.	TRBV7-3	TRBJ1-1	TGTGCCAGCAGCTTAGGGCAGGCAAACACTGAAGCTTTCTTT	CASSLGQANTEAFF
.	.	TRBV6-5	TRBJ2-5	TGTGCCAGCAGCGATACAGAGTTTTGGGAGACCCAGTACTTC	CASSDTEFWETQYF
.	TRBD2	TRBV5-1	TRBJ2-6	TGCGCCAGCAGCTCGGGGGGTTCTGGGGCCAACGTCCTGACTTTC	CASSSGGSGANVLTF
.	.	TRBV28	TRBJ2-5	TGTGCCAGCAGGGCCGCCCGGACGGCTGGTGAGACCCAGTACTTC	CASRAARTAGETQYF
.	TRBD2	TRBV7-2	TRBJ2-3	TGTGCCAGCAGTTCATATCCGGGACTAGCGGGAGATACGCAGTATTTT	CASSSYPGLAGDTQYF
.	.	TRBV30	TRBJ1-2	TGTGCCTGGACCCCCCACGCGGCCCCGGACTATGGCTACACCTTC	CAWTPHAAPDYGYTF
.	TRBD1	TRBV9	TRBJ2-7	TGTGCCAGCAGCGCCTACCTCGAACAGGGGGCTGGCGAGCAGTACTTC	CASSAYLEQGAGEQYF
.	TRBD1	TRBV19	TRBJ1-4	TGTGCCAGTAAGATCAGGAGGGGGCTTGGTGGTGAAAAACTGTTTTTT	CASKIRRGLGGEKLFF
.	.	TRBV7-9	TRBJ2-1	TGTGCCAGCAGCCGGACTTACAATGAGCAGTTCTTC	CASSRTYNEQFF
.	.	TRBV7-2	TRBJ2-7	TGTGCCAGCAGCTTGACATCTTCTGAGCAGTACTTC	CASSLTSSEQYF
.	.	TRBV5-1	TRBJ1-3	TGCGCCAGCAGCTTGGTTTCAGCTGGAAACACCATATATTTT	CASSLVSAGNTIYF
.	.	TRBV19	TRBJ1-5	TGTGCCAGTAGTATCGGTTACAATCAGCCCCAGCATTTT	CASSIGYNQPQHF
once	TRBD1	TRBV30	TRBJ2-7	TGTGCCTGGTACGGACAGGGAGCCTACGAGCAGTACTTC	CAWYGQGAYEQYF
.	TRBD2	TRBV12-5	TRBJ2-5	TGTGCTAGTGGTTCCGTGGTGGCGGGAGACCTCCTATTCCAAGAGACCCAGTACTTC	CASGSVVAGDLLFQETQYF
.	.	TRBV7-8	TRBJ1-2	TGTGCCAGCAGCTTAGCCTGGAGCGGAGGCTACACCTTC	CASSLAWSGGYTF
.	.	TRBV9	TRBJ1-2	TGTGCCAGCAGCGTAGTAGGGGGGCTGAGCGGCTACACCTTC	CASSVVGGLSGYTF
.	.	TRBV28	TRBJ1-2	TGTGCCACCTTCCACCTACAGTATGGCTACACCTTC	CATFHLQYGYTF
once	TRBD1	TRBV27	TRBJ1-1	TGTGCCAGCAGTTTATTCGCCGGGACAGGGACCACTGAAGCTTTCTTT	CASSLFAGTGTTEAFF
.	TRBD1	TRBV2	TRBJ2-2	TGTGCCAGCAGTTCGGCAGGGGGCAGCAACACCGGGGAGCTGTTTTTT	CASSSAGGSNTGELFF
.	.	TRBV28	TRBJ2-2	TGTGCTGAGGCGGGACAGAACACCGGGGAGCTGTTTTTT	CAEAGQNTGELFF
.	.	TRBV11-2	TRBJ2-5	TGTGCCAGCAGCTTAGAATTCAGGGGTCAAGAGACCCAGTACTTC	CASSLEFRGQETQYF
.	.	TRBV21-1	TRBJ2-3	TGTGCCAGCAGCAAAGATGAGACTAGCGGGAGCGCAGATACGCAGTATTTT	CASSKDETSGSADTQYF
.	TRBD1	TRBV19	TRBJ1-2	TGTGCCAGTAGCGACAGGGGTTCGGGCTACACCTTC	CASSDRGSGYTF
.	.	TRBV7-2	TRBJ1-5	TGTGCCAGCAGCTTAGTTCAGAATCAGCCCCAGCATTTT	CASSLVQNQPQHF
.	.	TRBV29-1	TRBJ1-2	TGCAGCGTTGAACGGGGGCAAGGAGGCTACACCTTC	CSVERGQGGYTF
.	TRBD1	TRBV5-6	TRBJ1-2	TGTGCCAGCAGCTTGGGTCAGGGGGCGCGCTATGGCTACACCTTC	CASSLGQGARYGYTF
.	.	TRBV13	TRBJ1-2	TGTGCCAGCAGCCAGGGACAAAGCTATGGCTACACCTTC	CASSQGQSYGYTF
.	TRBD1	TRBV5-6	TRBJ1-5	TGTGCCAGCAGCTTCCGACAGGGAAATCAGCCCCAGCATTTT	CASSFRQGNQPQHF
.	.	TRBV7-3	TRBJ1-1	TGTGCCAGCAGCTTAAGGGACAAGAACACTGAAGCTTTCTTT	CASSLRDKNTEAFF
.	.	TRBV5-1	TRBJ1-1	TGCGCCAGCAGCTTGGCTCAGATGAACACTGAAGCTTTCTTT	CASSLAQMNTEAFF
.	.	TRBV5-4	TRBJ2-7	TGTGCCAGCAGCTACCGGGACGGCTACGAGCAGTACTTC	CASSYRDGYEQYF
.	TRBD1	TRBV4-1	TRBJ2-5	TGCGCCAGCAGCCAAAGAGTGACAGGGGGTCAAGAGACCCAGTACTTC	CASSQRVTGGQETQYF
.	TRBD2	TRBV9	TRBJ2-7	TGTGCCAGCAGCCTTACTCTAGCGGGGGAAACCTTCGGGGAGCAGTACTTC	CASSLTLAGETFGEQYF
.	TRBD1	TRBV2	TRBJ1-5	TGTGCCAGCAGGCCCCACGGAACAGGGGGCTTGGGCAATCAGCCCCAGCATTTT	CASRPHGTGGLGNQPQHF
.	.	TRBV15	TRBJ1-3	TGTGCCACCAGCAGAGCAGGAGGCTCTGTAAGCACTGGAAACACCATATATTTT	CATSRAGGSVSTGNTIYF
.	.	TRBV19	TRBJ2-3	TGTGCCAGCCACTCGGCGAATACGCAGTATTTT	CASHSANTQYF
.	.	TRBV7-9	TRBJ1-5	TGTGCCAGCAGCTCCCGGGACGGGAGCAATCAGCCCCAGCATTTT	CASSSRDGSNQPQHF
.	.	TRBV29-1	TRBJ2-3	TGCAGCGTTGAAGGGCCAGATACGCAGTATTTT	CSVEGPDTQYF
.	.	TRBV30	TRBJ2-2	TGTGCCTGGAGTAGGTGGGGGGCAAACGGCGGGGAGCTGTTTTTT	CAWSRWGANGGELFF
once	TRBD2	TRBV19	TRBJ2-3	TGTGCCAGTAGTACCTCTAGCGGGGGGCCCGCAGATACGCAGTATTTT	CASSTSSGGPADTQYF
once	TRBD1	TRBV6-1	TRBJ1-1	TGTGCCAGCAGACCGGACAGGACGAACACTGAAGCTTTCTTT	CASRPDRTNTEAFF
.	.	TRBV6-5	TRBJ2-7	TGTGCCAGCAGTTACCATGGAGCCTACTACGAGCAGTACTTC	CASSYHGAYYEQYF
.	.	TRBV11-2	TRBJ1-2	TGTGCCAGCAGCGCGCAACGGACAGCCTATGGCTACACCTTC	CASSAQRTAYGYTF
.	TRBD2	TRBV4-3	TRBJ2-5	TGCGCCAGCAGCCAAGTAGGGTTCCGGGGGGGCCGGGAGACCCAGTACTTC	CASSQVGFRGGRETQYF
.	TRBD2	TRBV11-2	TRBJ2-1	TGTGCCAGCTGGGGGCCGGGAGGGCCTATGGGAAATGAGCAGTTCTTC	CASWGPGGPMGNEQFF